The clone carrying this TCR beta chain was recorded once. The source of the sample is a study of blood T cell repertoires in COVID-19. Across the study: PBMCs, B-cell-depleted T cells, or T cells were the source of the cDNA or gDNA that made up the material.

In the original processing: Estimated nucleated cell counts came from reference gene primer amplification. Data came from immunoSEQ multiplex PCR; TCRdb stores just in-frame clones and leaves some out. For V, J and clone size, that table is used; D and trimming come from the DNA. The sample yields around 300,000 clones, approximately 86% seen once. CDR1 and CDR2 from the germline V gene are SGHTA and FQGNSA. V was clipped by 3 bases and J by 0 bases, with 12 bases between them. The CDR3 loop spans 16 amino acids. The V and J genes are TRBV7-2 and TRBJ2-4, with D perhaps matching TRBD2 (7 bases). Sequencing was performed on peripheral blood. The TCR comes from a woman younger than 45 who had recovered from COVID-19. This chain's CDR3 is CASSLGGARAKNIQYF. The CDR3 DNA sequence: TGTGCCAGCAGCTTGGGGGGGGCGAGAGCCAAAAACATTCAGTACTTC.